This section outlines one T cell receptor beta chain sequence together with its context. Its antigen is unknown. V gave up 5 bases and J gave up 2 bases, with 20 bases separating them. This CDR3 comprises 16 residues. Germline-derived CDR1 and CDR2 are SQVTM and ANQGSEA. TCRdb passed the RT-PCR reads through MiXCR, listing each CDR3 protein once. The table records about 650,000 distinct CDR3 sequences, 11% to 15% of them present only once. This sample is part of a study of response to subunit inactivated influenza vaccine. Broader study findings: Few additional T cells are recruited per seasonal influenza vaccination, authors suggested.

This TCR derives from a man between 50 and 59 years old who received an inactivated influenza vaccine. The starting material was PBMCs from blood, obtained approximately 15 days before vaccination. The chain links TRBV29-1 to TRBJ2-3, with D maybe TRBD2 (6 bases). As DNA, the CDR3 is TGCAGCGTTAATCTCGTGAGGGAGGACCCCACAGATACGCAGTATTTT. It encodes CSVNLVREDPTDTQYF.